These 3 T cell receptor beta chains share one sample of origin, sequenced in a study of pediatric ulcerative colitis. Assay used: immunoSEQ multiplex PCR; TCRdb lists only in-frame clones, some missing. The sample gives approximately 40,000 clones, 75% of which show up once; approximately 9% is in the top ten. During colonoscopy, one to two rectal pinch biopsies were collected. Sequenced sample: gut tissue. The origin of the receptors is a boy younger than 18 with severe ulcerative colitis.

J is TRBJ2-3 and V is TRBV7-9, with a tentative D call TRBD2 (6 bases). CDR1 is SEHNR, CDR2 FQNEAQ, per germline (reference sequence). V was shortened by 5 bases and J by 2 bases, with 17 bases between the two germline ends. The CDR3 has 16 residues. The CDR3 DNA follows: TGTGCCAGCAGCGGCAGTAGTGGGGGGATCACAGATACGCAGTATTTT. It codes for CASSGSSGGITDTQYF.

J is TRBJ2-1 and V is TRBV29-1; TRBD1 agrees at 9 bases. The CDR3 loop spans 15 amino acids. V was pared by 3 bases and J by 3 bases, with 6 bases of the junction left unmatched. The germline V gene has CDR1 SQVTM and CDR2 ANQGSEA. CDR3 amino acids: CSVEPRDRVYNEQFF. The CDR3 DNA reads TGCAGCGTTGAGCCCCGGGACAGGGTCTACAATGAGCAGTTCTTC.

V and J are TRBV21-1 and TRBJ2-7; TRBD1, the table's D call, lacks a check against the DNA. TRBV21-1 is noted as a pseudogene. The CDR3 is 13 residues long. The CDR3: CASKTGTVYEQYF. The CDR3 bases are TGTGCCAGCAAAACCGGGACAGTCTACGAGCAGTACTTC.